The sequence of this T cell receptor beta chain was determined in a study of regulatory T cells in long-lasting Graves disease. Germline loops: CDR1 KGHDR, CDR2 SFDVKD. The CDR3 spans 13 residues. The V gene lost 4 bases and the J gene lost 10 bases, with 13 bases spanning the gap. Arm-PCR of CDR3 regions with iRepertoire HTBI primers generated TCR beta libraries. One entry per CDR3 protein results from TCRdb running MiXCR on the multiplex PCR reads. The data show 550,000 or so distinct CDR3 sequences, around 12% seen once. Findings and caveats of the study: With a few thousand shared public clonotypes, persistent patients exceeded new patients, who shared more than 900.

Sample time point: newly diagnosed GD, antithyroid drugs for less than 3 months. PBMC RNA was the source of the TCR library. Points on this clonotype: No antigen is known for it. The likely explanation is a read error, given a far larger clone one base away.

These data are also associated with another study on T cells in Graves' hyperthyroidism and ophthalmopathy. From that report: Primed by the HTBI set, a first-round RT-PCR was run on the TCR CDR3.

Source: peripheral blood mononuclear cells (PBMCs), taken at new diagnosis, from a patient treated with antithyroid drugs. The TCR comes from a woman in her 30s with Graves disease. This chain links TRBV24-1 with TRBJ2-1; D is perhaps TRBD2 (6 bases). CDR3 residues: CATSDLGTGEQFF. The DNA for the CDR3 is TGTGCCACCAGTGACCTAGGGACTGGCGAGCAGTTCTTC.